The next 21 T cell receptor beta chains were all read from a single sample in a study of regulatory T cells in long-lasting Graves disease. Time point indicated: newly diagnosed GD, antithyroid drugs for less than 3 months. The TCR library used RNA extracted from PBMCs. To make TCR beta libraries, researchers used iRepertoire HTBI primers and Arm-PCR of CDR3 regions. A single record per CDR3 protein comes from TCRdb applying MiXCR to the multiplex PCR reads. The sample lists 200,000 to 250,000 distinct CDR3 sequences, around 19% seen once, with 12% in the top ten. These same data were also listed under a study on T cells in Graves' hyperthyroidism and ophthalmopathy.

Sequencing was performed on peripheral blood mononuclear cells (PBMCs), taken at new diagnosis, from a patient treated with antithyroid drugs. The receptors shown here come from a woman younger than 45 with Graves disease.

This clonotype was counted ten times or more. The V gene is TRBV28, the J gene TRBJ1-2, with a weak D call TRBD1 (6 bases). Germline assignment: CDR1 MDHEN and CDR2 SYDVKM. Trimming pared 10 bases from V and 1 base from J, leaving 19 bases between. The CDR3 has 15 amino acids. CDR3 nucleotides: TGTGCCATCACTAGGGGCAGGGGTTTTAACTATGGCTACACCTTC. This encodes CAITRGRGFNYGYTF.

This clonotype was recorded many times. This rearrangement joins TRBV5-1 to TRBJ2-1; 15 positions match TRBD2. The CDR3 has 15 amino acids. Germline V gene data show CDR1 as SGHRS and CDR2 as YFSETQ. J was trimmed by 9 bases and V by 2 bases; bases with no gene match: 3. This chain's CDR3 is CASSFGLAGGVEQFF. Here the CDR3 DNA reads TGCGCCAGCAGCTTCGGACTAGCGGGAGGGGTTGAGCAGTTCTTC.

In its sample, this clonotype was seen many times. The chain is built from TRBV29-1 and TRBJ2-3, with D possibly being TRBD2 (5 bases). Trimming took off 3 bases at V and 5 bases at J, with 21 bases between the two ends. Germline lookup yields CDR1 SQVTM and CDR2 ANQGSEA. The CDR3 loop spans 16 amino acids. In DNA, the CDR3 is TGCAGCGTTGAGGACGCTCCGGCCGTCGGGAAAGATACGCAGTATTTT. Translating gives CSVEDAPAVGKDTQYF.

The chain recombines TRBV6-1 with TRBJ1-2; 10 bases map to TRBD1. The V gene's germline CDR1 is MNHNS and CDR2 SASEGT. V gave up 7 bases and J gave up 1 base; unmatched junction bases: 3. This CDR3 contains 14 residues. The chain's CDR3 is CASIGTGVNYGYTF. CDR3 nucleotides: TGTGCCAGCATAGGGACAGGGGTTAACTATGGCTACACCTTC.

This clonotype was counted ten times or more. CDR3 bases: TGCAGTGCTAGAAGATGGGGGACAGGGGATAACTATGGCTACACCTTC. Residues: CSARRWGTGDNYGYTF. V and J are TRBV20-1 and TRBJ1-2; 10 positions match TRBD1. The trim removed 2 bases at V and 1 base at J, leaving 7 bases unmatched. The CDR3 has 16 residues. Germline V gene sequence: CDR1 DFQATT, CDR2 SNEGSKA (reference sequence).

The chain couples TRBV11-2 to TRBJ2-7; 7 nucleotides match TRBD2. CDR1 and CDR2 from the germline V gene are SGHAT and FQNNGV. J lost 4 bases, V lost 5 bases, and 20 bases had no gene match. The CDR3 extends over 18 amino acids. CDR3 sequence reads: CASSPGGLKVPAVYEQYF. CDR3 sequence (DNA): TGTGCCAGCAGCCCCGGGGGGTTAAAAGTCCCGGCAGTGTACGAGCAGTACTTC. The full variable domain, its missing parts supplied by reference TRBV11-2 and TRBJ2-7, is EAGVAQSPRYKIIEKRQSVAFWCNPISGHATLYWYQQILGQGPKLLIQFQNNGVVDDSQLPKDRFSAERLKGVDSTLKIQPAKLEDSAVYLCASSPGGLKVPAVYEQYFGPGTRLTVT.

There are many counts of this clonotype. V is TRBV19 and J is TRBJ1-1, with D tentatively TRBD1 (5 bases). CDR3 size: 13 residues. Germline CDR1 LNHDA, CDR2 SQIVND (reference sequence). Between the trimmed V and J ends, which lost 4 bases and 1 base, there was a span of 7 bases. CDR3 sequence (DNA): TGTGCCAGTAGTACAGGGACGAACACTGAAGCTTTCTTT. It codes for CASSTGTNTEAFF.

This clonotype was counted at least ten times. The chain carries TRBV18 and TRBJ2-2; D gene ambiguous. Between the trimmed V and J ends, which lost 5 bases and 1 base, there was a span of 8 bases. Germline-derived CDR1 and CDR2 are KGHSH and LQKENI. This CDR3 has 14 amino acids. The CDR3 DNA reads TGTGCCAGCTCAGACCAGAAGAACACCGGGGAGCTGTTTTTT. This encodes CASSDQKNTGELFF.

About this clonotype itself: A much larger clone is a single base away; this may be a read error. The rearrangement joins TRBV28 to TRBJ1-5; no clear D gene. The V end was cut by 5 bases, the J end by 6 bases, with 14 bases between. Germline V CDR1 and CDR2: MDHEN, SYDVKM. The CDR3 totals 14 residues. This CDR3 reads CASSKSSSVQPQHF. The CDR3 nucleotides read TGTGCCAGCAGTAAGAGTAGTAGTGTTCAGCCCCAGCATTTT.

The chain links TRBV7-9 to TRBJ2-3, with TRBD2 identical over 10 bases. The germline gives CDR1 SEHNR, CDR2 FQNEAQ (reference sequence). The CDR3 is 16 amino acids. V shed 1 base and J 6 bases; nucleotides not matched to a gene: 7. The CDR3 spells CASSLGSGGLRDTQYF. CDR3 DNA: TGTGCCAGCAGCTTAGGTAGCGGGGGGCTAAGGGATACGCAGTATTTT.

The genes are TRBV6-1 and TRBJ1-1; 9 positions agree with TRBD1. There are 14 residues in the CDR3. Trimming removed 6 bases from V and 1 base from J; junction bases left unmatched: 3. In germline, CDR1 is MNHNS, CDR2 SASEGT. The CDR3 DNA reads TGTGCCAGCAGGGGACAGGGTACGAACACTGAAGCTTTCTTT. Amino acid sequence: CASRGQGTNTEAFF.

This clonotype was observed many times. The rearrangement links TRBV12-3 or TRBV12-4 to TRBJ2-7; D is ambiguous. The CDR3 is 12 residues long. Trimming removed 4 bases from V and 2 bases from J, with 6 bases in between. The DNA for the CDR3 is TGTGCCAGCAGTTGGGTAACCTACGAGCAGTACTTC. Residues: CASSWVTYEQYF.

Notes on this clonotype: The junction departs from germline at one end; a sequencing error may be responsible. DNA of the CDR3: TGTGCCGGCAGCGCCGACAGGGAAAAACTGTTTTTT. Translation gives CAGSADREKLFF. The chain couples TRBV9 to TRBJ1-4; perhaps TRBD1 as D (6 bases). Germline loops: CDR1 SGDLS, CDR2 YYNGEE. CDR3 length equals 12 residues.

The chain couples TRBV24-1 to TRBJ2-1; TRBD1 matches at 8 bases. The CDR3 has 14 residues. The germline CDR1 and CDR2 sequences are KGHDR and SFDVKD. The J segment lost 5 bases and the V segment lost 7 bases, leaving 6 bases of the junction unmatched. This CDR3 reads CATRPGQENNEQFF. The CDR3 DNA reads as TGTGCCACCAGACCGGGACAGGAGAACAATGAGCAGTTCTTC.

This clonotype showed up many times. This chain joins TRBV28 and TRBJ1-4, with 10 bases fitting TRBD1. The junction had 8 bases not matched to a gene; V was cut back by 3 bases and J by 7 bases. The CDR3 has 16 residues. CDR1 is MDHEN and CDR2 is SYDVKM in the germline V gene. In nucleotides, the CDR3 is TGTGCCAGCAGTTTTGCGGGACAGGGGAAAGGTGAAAAACTGTTTTTT. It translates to CASSFAGQGKGEKLFF.

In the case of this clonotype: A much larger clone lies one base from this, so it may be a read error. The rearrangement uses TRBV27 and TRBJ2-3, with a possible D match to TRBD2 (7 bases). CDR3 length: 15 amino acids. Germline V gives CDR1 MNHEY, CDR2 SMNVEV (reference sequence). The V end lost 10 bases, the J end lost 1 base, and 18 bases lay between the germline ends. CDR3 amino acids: CATCRRGGGTDTQYF. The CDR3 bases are TGTGCCACCTGCCGTAGGGGGGGCGGCACAGATACGCAGTATTTT.

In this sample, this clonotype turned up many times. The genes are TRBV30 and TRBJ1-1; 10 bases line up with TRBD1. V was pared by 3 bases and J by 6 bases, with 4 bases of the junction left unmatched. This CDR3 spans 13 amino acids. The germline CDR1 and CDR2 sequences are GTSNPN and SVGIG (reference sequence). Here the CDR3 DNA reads TGTGCCTGGAGGGGACAGGGGAGGGCTGAAGCTTTCTTT. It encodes CAWRGQGRAEAFF.

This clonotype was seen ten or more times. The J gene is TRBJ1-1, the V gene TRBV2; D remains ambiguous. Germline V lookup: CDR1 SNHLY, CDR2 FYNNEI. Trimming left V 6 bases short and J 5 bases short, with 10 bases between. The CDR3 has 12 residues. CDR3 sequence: CASREGWTEAFF. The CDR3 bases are TGTGCCAGCAGAGAGGGATGGACTGAAGCTTTCTTT.

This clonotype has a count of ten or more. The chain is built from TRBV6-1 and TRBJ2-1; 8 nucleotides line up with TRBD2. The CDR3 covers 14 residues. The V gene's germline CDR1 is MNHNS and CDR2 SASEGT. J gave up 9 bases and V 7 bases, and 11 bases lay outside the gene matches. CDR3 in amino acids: CASKLAGLSGEQFF. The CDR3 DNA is TGTGCCAGCAAGCTAGCGGGTTTATCCGGTGAGCAGTTCTTC.

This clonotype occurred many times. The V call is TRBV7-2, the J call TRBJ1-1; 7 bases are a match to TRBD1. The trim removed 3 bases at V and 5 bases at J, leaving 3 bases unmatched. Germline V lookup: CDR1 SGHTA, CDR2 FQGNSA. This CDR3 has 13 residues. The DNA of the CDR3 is TGTGCCAGCAGCTTTCAGGGGGGGACTGAAGCTTTCTTT. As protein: CASSFQGGTEAFF.

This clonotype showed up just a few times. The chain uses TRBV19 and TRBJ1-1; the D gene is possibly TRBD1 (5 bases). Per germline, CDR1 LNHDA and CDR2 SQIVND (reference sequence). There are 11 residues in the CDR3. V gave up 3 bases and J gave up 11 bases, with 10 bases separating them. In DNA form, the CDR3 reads TGTGCCAGTAGTATGGGGCGGAGGGCTTTCTTT. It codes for CASSMGRRAFF.